Listed below are T cell receptor beta chains from one sample, sequenced in a study of cytomegalovirus exposure and HLA in healthy donors. TCRdb keeps only in-frame clones here, not all; method: immunoSEQ multiplex PCR. The sample yields around 70,000 clones, around 72% seen once. Sequencing input: PBMCs. Receptor source: a woman in her thirties or forties in good health and CMV-seropositive. The CDR3 runs from the conserved cysteine through the conserved F or W. The D gene is left open where the match is weak. Some rows have no size entry. The others give once, few or many, or a class for an expanded clone.

D	V	size	J	DNA	CDR3
TRBD1	TRBV7-2	NA	TRBJ1-2	TGTGCCAGCAGCCTTAATCGACGGACAGGGGATGGCCATGGCTACACCTTC	CASSLNRRTGDGHGYTF
NA	TRBV27	NA	TRBJ2-7	TGTGCCAGCAGCACCTACGAGCAGTACTTC	CASSTYEQYF
TRBD1	TRBV11-2	NA	TRBJ1-3	TGTGCCAGCAGCTCATTCGGACAGGGAAAAGGAAACACCATATATTTT	CASSSFGQGKGNTIYF
NA	TRBV21-1	NA	TRBJ1-1	TGTGCCATAATGGGACATCTAAACACTGAAGCTTTCTTT	CAIMGHLNTEAFF
NA	TRBV28	NA	TRBJ1-5	TGTGCCAGCAGTTTAACGCTACAGGCTCTTCAGCATTTT	CASSLTLQALQHF
NA	TRBV18	NA	TRBJ1-4	TGTGCCAGCTCACCGAGGTCAACTAATGAAAAACTGTTTTTT	CASSPRSTNEKLFF
NA	TRBV5-5	NA	TRBJ1-3	TGTGCCAGCAGCTCCGCCGGGACATTTGTGGATTCTGGAAACACCATATATTTT	CASSSAGTFVDSGNTIYF
TRBD1	TRBV10-3	few	TRBJ1-2	TGTGCCGCGAGGGACAGGGATAACTATGGCTACACCTTC	CAARDRDNYGYTF
NA	TRBV25-1	few	TRBJ1-4	TGTGCCAGCAGTGACCCGCGGGGTACTAATGAAAAACTGTTTTTT	CASSDPRGTNEKLFF
NA	TRBV6-1	NA	TRBJ1-3	TGTGCCAGCAGTGAAACGTGGGCTGCTGGAAACACCATATATTTT	CASSETWAAGNTIYF
NA	TRBV6-5	NA	TRBJ2-1	TGTGCCAGCAAGAGGCTGGGGGGTGAGCAGTTCTTC	CASKRLGGEQFF
NA	TRBV7-3	NA	TRBJ2-2	TGTGCCAGCAGCCCACAGGTCACCGGGGAGCTGTTTTTT	CASSPQVTGELFF
NA	TRBV11-2	NA	TRBJ2-7	TGTGCCAGCAGCTCACCTAAGACTGAGCAGTACTTC	CASSSPKTEQYF
NA	TRBV2	NA	TRBJ2-3	TGTGCCAGCACGGGCAGACTAAACACAGATACGCAGTATTTT	CASTGRLNTDTQYF
TRBD2	TRBV6-5	NA	TRBJ2-1	TGTGCCACCAGGACTAGCGGGGGGGGGAATGAGCAGTTCTTC	CATRTSGGGNEQFF
NA	TRBV29-1	few	TRBJ2-5	TGCAGCGTTGAAGTGAGCGAGACCCAGTACTTC	CSVEVSETQYF
TRBD2	TRBV6-1	NA	TRBJ2-7	TGTGCCAGCAGTGAAGAAGGCGGCGGGGGGGCCTACGAGCAGTACTTC	CASSEEGGGGAYEQYF
NA	TRBV2	NA	TRBJ1-1	TGTGCCAGCAGTGACAGCGGCACTGAAGCTTTCTTT	CASSDSGTEAFF
TRBD1	TRBV30	NA	TRBJ1-1	TGTGCCTGGAGTGTGGCAGGGGGCAAGAGGGCTTTCTTT	CAWSVAGGKRAFF
NA	TRBV2	NA	TRBJ1-2	TGTGCCAGCAGTGAGGGCAGCCGCAATATCTATGGCTACACCTTC	CASSEGSRNIYGYTF
NA	TRBV4-2	NA	TRBJ1-2	TGTGCCAGCAGCCAAGAACCGGGACTGACATATGGCTACACCTTC	CASSQEPGLTYGYTF
NA	TRBV2	NA	TRBJ2-7	TGTGCCAGCAGTGAAGAGGGTTCAGGGGATGAGCAGTACTTC	CASSEEGSGDEQYF
TRBD1	TRBV6-4	NA	TRBJ2-3	TGTGCCAGCAGTGAGACAGGGGGCACAGATACGCAGTATTTT	CASSETGGTDTQYF